This TCR beta chain was retrieved from a study of T cell repertoires in cytomegalovirus infection (dated by TCRdb to 2018 to 2020). For the study in its entirety: The HLA type of each donor mattered for the analysis, because public TCR beta signatures pointed to carriage of CMV infection along with the matching HLA type. General study outcomes and caveats: Carriers of CMV infection plus the relevant HLA type were discriminated by the cumulative frequency of public TCR beta family members in the study cohort and in an independent roughly 370-donor cohort. The ex vivo response was dominated by HLA-C-restricted CMV-specific TCR beta clonotypes, which also provided the single most frequent clonotype in two of eight donors.

At the junction V is shortened by 0 bases and J by 10 bases; bases outside the gene matches: 8. Reading from cysteine to phenylalanine, the CDR3 counts 15 amino acids. Only the CDR3 DNA is retained, 45 bases long and in frame from the first base. The germline V gene yields SGHRS for CDR1 and YFSETQ for CDR2. A note on this clonotype: No cognate antigen has been identified for it. Base quality data are lacking; no much larger clone is found one base away.

TCRdb lists the instrument as Illumina HiSeq 1500. TCRdb handled the public reads itself, with Q25 trimming in fastp and clone calling in MiXCR, and kept productive beta chains. When rows share a CDR3 protein, they turn into one entry using the most common DNA and genes. In this sample the table shows roughly 310,000 distinct CDR3 sequences, roughly 17% of which occur a single time. The ten largest clones represent approximately 12% of the sample. The sequence came from a human donor in good health (CMV status not recorded). Some clones in this sample may be carry-over from other donors' samples. The chain is assembled from TRBV5-1 and TRBJ2-3; 10 bases in the junction line up with TRBD1. The material sequenced was PBMCs. CDR3 region: CASSLVTTGGASQYF. At the DNA level, the sequence is TGCGCCAGCAGCTTGGTTACGACAGGGGGCGCGTCGCAGTATTTT.